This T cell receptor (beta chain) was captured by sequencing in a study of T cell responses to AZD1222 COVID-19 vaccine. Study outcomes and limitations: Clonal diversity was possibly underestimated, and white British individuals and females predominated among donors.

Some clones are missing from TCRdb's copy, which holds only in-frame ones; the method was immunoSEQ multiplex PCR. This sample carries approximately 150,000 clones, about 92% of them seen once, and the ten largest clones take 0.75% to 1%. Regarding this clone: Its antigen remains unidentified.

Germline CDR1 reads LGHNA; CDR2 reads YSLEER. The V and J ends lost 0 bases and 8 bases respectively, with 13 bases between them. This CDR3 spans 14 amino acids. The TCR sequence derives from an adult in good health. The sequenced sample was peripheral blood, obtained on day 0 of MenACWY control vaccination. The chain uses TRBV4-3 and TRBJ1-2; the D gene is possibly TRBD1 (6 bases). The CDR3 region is CASSQEHRESGYTF. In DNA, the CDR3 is TGCGCCAGCAGCCAAGAACACAGGGAAAGCGGCTACACCTTC.